This entry is about one T cell receptor beta chain. Its antigen is as yet unknown. Trimming cost V 5 bases and J 1 base, with 15 bases left between them. CDR1 SGHRS and CDR2 YFSETQ come from the germline V gene. The CDR3 length is 15 residues. This record belongs to a study of chemoradiotherapy in HPV16-positive cancers. Turning to the study itself: Two HPV16-positive patients' cells yielded candidate HPV-specific clones and common motifs.

Study conclusions and caveats: HPV-responsive T-cell expansion during chemoradiotherapy was linked to improved recurrence-free survival in HPV16-positive patients.

The protocol was immunoSEQ multiplex PCR, while the TCRdb copy is restricted to in-frame clones and leaves out a portion. The repertoire holds approximately 27,000 clones, 75% to 90% seen once, with less than 6% in the top ten. This receptor was taken from a human donor with HPV-associated anogenital cancer. The chain recombines TRBV5-1 with TRBJ2-5; the D gene could be TRBD1 or TRBD2 (5 bases each). The source material was blood, sampled from a patient who underwent chemoradiotherapy. As DNA, the CDR3 is TGCGCCAGCAGGCTGGGGACCGGGGTCCAAGAGACCCAGTACTTC. This sequence encodes CASRLGTGVQETQYF.